This T cell receptor beta chain was captured in a study of low-dose radiotherapy and immunotherapy resistance in tumors. Study-wide context: Doses of 0.5 Gy per fraction every 2 weeks, totaling 6.5 Gy, went to Cohort 1. Aspirin 300 mg, taken orally and daily, was given to patients for four cycles from cycle 1 day 1. Participants in Cohort 2 were given 1 Gy per fraction every two weeks, for 13 Gy over 26 weeks.

Many counts were recorded for this clonotype. Germline CDR1 LNHNV, CDR2 YYDKDF (reference sequence). The CDR3 totals 15 residues. V was pared by 0 bases and J by 2 bases, with 11 bases between. Covering alpha and beta chains, TRAV- and TRBV-specific primers were used for the first-strand cDNA. TCRs were put through approximately 20 PCR cycles of amplification with Phusion. A constant-region primer and the V-primer adapter served as the primer pair. Via MiXCR, TCRdb re-called the reads, giving one row per CDR3 protein. The sample shows roughly 40,000 distinct CDR3 sequences, less than 30% of them seen only once. Time point denoted: after trial treatment. The treatment denotes: LDRT plus nivolumab, ipilimumab, low-dose cyclophosphamide and aspirin (RACIN trial). The study gave donors nivolumab, ipilimumab, aspirin, low-dose cyclophosphamide and low-dose radiotherapy.

This specimen consisted of PBMCs, obtained after low-dose radiotherapy plus immunotherapy. The receptor comes from a male donor with prostate cancer. This chain joins TRBV15 and TRBJ2-7; the D call may be TRBD1 or TRBD2 (6 bases each). In nucleotides, the CDR3 is TGTGCCACCAGCAGAGATGCAGGGGAGGCCTACGAGCAGTACTTC. It specifies CATSRDAGEAYEQYF.